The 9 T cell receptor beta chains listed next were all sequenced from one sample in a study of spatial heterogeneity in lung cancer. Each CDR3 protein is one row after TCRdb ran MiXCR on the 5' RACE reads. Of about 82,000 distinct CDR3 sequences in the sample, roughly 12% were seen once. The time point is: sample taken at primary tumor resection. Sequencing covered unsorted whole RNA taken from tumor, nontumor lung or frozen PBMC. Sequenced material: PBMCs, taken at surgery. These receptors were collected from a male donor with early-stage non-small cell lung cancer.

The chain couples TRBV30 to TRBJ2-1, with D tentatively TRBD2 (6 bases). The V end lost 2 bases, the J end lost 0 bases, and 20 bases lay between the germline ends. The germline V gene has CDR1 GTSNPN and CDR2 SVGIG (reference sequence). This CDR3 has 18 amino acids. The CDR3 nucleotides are TGTGCCTGGAGTCACAACTTTAGCGGAACGAGCTCCTACAATGAGCAGTTCTTC. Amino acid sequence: CAWSHNFSGTSSYNEQFF.

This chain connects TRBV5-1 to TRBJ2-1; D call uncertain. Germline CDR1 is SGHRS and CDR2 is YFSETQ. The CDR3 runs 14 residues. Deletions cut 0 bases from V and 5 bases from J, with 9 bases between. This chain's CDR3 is CASSLEVGNNEQFF. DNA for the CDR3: TGCGCCAGCAGCTTGGAGGTAGGGAACAATGAGCAGTTCTTC. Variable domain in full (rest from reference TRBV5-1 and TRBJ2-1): KAGVTQTPRYLIKTRGQQVTLSCSPISGHRSVSWYQQTPGQGLQFLFEYFSETQRNKGNFPGRFSGRQFSNSRSEMNVSTLELGDSALYLCASSLEVGNNEQFFGPGTRLTVL.

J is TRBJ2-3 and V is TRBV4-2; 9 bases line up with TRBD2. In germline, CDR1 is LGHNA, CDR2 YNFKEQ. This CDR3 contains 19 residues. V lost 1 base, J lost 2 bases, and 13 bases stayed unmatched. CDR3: CASSQVGAGGQLDTDTQYF. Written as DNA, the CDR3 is TGTGCCAGCAGCCAAGTAGGAGCGGGAGGTCAACTCGACACAGATACGCAGTATTTT.

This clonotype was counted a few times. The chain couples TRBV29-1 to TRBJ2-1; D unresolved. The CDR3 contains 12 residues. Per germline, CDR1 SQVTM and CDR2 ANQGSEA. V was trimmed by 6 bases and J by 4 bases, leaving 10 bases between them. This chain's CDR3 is CSVQQRYNEQFF. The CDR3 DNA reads TGCAGCGTCCAGCAGAGATACAATGAGCAGTTCTTC.

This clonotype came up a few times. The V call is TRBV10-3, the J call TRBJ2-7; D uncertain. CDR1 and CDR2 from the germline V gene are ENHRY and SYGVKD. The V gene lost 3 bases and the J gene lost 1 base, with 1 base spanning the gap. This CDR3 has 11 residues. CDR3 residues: CAISDSYEQYF. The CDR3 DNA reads TGTGCCATCAGTGATTCCTACGAGCAGTACTTC.

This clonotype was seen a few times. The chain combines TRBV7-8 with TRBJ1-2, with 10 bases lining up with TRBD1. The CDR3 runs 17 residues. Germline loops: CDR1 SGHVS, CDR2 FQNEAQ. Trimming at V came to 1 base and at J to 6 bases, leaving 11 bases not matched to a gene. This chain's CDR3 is CASSLELRGTGEDGYTF. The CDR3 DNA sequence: TGTGCCAGCAGCTTAGAACTCAGGGGGACAGGGGAGGATGGCTACACCTTC.

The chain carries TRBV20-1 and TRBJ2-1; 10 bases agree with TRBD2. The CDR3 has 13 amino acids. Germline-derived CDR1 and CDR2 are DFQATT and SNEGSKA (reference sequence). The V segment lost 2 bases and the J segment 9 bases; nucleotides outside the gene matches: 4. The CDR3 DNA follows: TGCAGTGCTAGACGAGCGGGAGGGCTTGAGCAGTTCTTC. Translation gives CSARRAGGLEQFF.

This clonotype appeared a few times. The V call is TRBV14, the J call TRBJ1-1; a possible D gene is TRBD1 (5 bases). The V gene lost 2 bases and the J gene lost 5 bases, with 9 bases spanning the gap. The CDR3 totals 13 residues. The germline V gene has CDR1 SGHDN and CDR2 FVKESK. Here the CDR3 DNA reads TGTGCCAGCAGCCAACAGGGTTGGACTGAAGCTTTCTTT. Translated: CASSQQGWTEAFF. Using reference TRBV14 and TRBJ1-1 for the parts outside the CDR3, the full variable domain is EAGVTQFPSHSVIEKGQTVTLRCDPISGHDNLYWYRRVMGKEIKFLLHFVKESKQDESGMPNNRFLAERTGGTYSTLKVQPAELEDSGVYFCASSQQGWTEAFFGQGTRLTVV.

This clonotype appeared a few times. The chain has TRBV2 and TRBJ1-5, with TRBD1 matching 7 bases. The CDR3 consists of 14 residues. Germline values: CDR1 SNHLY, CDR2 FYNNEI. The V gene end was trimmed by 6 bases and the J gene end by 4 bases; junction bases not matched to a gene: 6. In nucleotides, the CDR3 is TGTGCCAGCAGACCCGGGACAGTGAATCAGCCCCAGCATTTT. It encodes CASRPGTVNQPQHF.